This TCR beta chain derives from a study of regulatory T cells in long-lasting Graves disease. Study-level points and caveats: The number of shared public clonotypes was higher in persistent patients (more than 2,500) than new patients (under 1,000).

Libraries of TCR beta came from iRepertoire HTBI primers plus Arm-PCR of CDR3 regions. Authors' processing steps: Across samples, 60 or so TRBV and more than 13 TRBJ segments were found. TCRdb passed the multiplex PCR reads through MiXCR, listing each CDR3 protein once. TCRdb's processing, not the study's, gives the V and J calls here. Of around 450,000 distinct CDR3 sequences in the sample, under 15% were seen once. CDR1 is MNHNS and CDR2 is SASEGT in the germline V gene. The CDR3 consists of 12 residues. V lost 8 bases and J lost 5, with 13 bases in between. Time point given: newly diagnosed GD, antithyroid drugs for less than 3 months. Preparation of the TCR library used RNA extracted from PBMCs. Concerning this clonotype: Its antigen is still unknown.

In addition, the sample was reused for a study of T cells in Graves' hyperthyroidism and ophthalmopathy.

The V gene is TRBV6-1, the J gene TRBJ2-7, with D hard to call. This receptor was obtained from a woman aged 25 to 45 with Graves disease. The specimen was peripheral blood mononuclear cells (PBMCs), collected at new diagnosis, from a patient treated with antithyroid drugs. The CDR3 region is CASGRLNNEQYF. In DNA form, the CDR3 reads TGTGCCAGCGGAAGACTCAACAACGAGCAGTACTTC.